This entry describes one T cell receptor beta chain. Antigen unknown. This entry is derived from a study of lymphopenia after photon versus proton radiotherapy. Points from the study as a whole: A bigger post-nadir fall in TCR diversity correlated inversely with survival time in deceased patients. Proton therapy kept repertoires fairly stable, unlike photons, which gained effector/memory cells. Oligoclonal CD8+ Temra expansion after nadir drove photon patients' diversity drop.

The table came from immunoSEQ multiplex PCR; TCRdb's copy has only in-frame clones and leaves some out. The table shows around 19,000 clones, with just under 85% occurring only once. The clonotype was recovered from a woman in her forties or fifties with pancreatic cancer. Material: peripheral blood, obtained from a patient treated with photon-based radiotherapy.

The CDR3 loop reads CASRQSSYNEQFF. As DNA, the CDR3 is TGTGCCAGTAGGCAGAGCTCCTACAATGAGCAGTTCTTC. J is TRBJ2-1 and V is TRBV19; D is unclear. This CDR3 has 13 amino acids. Germline V gene lookup returns CDR1 LNHDA and CDR2 SQIVND (reference sequence). V lost 6 bases, J lost 0 bases, and 6 bases lay in between.